This TCR beta chain was identified in a study of shared clonotypes between healthy human individuals. Study-level background: Donors were two women and a few men aged 18 to 49.

Assay: immunoSEQ multiplex PCR; the TCRdb copy retains only in-frame clones and omits some. Seen here are approximately 2.5 million clones, 93% observed once, and the top ten hold roughly 0.36%. The CDR3 runs 16 residues. V shed 6 bases and J shed 1 base, with 16 bases lying between them. Germline V CDR1 and CDR2: KGHSH, LQKENI. The sample comprised naive CD4+ T cells from PBMCs. Indicated subset: CD45RA+ positively selected. The TCR sequence derives from a man aged 18 to 29 in good health. Some clones in this sample may be carry-over from other donors' samples. The genes are TRBV18 and TRBJ2-4, with D tentatively TRBD2 (6 bases). For the CDR3, the DNA is TGTGCCAGCTCCCCAATGGGACTGACGGCCAAAAACATTCAGTACTTC. It yields the protein CASSPMGLTAKNIQYF.